The 5 T cell receptor beta chains presented below share a single source sample, sequenced in a study of blood T cell repertoires in COVID-19. Data came from immunoSEQ multiplex PCR; TCRdb stores just in-frame clones and leaves some out. The sample lists about 250,000 clones; around three quarters were seen once. The material sequenced was peripheral blood. The receptors derive from a woman over 75 with acute or convalescent COVID-19.

V and J are TRBV6-2 or TRBV6-3 and TRBJ1-3; 7 nucleotides line up with TRBD1. The V segment lost 5 bases and the J segment 0 bases; nucleotides outside the gene matches: 4. The length of the CDR3 is 15 residues. Germline CDR1 and CDR2: MNHEY and SVGEGT. In DNA form, the CDR3 reads TGTGCCAGCAGTCGGACAGGCAGCTCTGGAAACACCATATATTTT. Residues: CASSRTGSSGNTIYF.

CDR3 sequence reads: CASSLASVLAGGYTF. In nucleotides, the CDR3 is TGCGCCAGCAGCTTGGCCTCTGTCCTCGCGGGGGGCTACACCTTC. V usage is TRBV5-1 and J usage is TRBJ1-2; no clear D. CDR3 size: 15 residues. CDR1 is SGHRS, CDR2 YFSETQ, per germline. The V and J ends lost 0 bases and 8 bases respectively, with 17 bases between them.

The sample holds one count of this clone. The chain is built from TRBV20-1 and TRBJ2-3, with D unresolved. Germline V gene lookup returns CDR1 DFQATT and CDR2 SNEGSKA (reference sequence). The CDR3 contains 11 residues. V dropped 5 bases and J dropped 0 bases, with 3 bases sitting between them. This CDR3 is CSAESTDTQYF. The CDR3 DNA sequence: TGCAGTGCTGAGAGCACAGATACGCAGTATTTT.

The chain joins TRBV30 to TRBJ2-3, with D possibly being TRBD2 (5 bases). V was trimmed by 2 bases and J by 6 bases, leaving 9 bases between them. The CDR3 consists of 12 residues. Germline V gene data show CDR1 as GTSNPN and CDR2 as SVGIG (reference sequence). CDR3: CAWSLVADTQYF. The CDR3 DNA reads TGTGCCTGGAGTTTGGTAGCGGATACGCAGTATTTT.

The CDR3 sequence is CASSLGARGLNEQFF. The CDR3 bases are TGTGCCAGCAGCTTGGGGGCCAGGGGGCTGAATGAGCAGTTCTTC. The chain couples TRBV11-2 to TRBJ2-1, with TRBD1 matching over 8 bases. V lost 3 bases and J lost 7; bases outside the gene matches: 8. Per germline, CDR1 SGHAT and CDR2 FQNNGV. The CDR3 consists of 15 residues.